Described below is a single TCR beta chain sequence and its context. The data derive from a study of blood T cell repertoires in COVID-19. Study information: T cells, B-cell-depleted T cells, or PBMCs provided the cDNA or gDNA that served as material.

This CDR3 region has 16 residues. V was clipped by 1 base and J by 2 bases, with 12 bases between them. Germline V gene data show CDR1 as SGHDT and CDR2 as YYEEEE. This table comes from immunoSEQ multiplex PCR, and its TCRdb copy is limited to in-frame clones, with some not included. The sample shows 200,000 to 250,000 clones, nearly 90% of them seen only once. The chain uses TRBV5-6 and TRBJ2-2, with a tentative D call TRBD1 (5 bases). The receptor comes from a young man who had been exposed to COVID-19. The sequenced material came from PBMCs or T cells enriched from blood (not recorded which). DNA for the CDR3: TGTGCCAGCAGCTTGTACTGGGGCGATAACACCGGGGAGCTGTTTTTT. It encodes CASSLYWGDNTGELFF.